This TCR beta chain derives from a study of T cells after posttransplantation cyclophosphamide. A marrow graft followed busulfan-fludarabine conditioning, with cyclophosphamide on days +3 and +4. Study observations and caveats: Skin or GI-infiltrating T cells shared few TRB sequences with blood. Later blood repertoires were often dominated by clones from the donor CD8+ memory compartment.

In regard to this clone: Its antigen is currently unknown.

Deletions cut 0 bases from V and 4 bases from J, with 13 bases between. CDR3 length: 15 residues. Germline V gives CDR1 SGHNT, CDR2 YYREEE (reference sequence). TCRdb keeps only in-frame clones here, not all; method: immunoSEQ multiplex PCR. The sample holds approximately 45,000 clones; 90% are singletons and the top ten take 2% to 3%. Sequencing was performed on PBMCs, taken around 67 days after allogeneic stem cell transplant with posttransplant cyclophosphamide. This sequence originates from a male patient aged 60 to 75 who received an allogeneic stem cell transplant from a related donor and was CMV-positive. A subset of T cells may come from the graft donor. The rearrangement uses TRBV5-4 and TRBJ2-5; possibly TRBD2 for D (5 bases). CDR3 nucleotides: TGTGCCAGCAGCTTGGCCGGGGTAGCGCCAGAGACCCAGTACTTC. This gives the protein CASSLAGVAPETQYF.